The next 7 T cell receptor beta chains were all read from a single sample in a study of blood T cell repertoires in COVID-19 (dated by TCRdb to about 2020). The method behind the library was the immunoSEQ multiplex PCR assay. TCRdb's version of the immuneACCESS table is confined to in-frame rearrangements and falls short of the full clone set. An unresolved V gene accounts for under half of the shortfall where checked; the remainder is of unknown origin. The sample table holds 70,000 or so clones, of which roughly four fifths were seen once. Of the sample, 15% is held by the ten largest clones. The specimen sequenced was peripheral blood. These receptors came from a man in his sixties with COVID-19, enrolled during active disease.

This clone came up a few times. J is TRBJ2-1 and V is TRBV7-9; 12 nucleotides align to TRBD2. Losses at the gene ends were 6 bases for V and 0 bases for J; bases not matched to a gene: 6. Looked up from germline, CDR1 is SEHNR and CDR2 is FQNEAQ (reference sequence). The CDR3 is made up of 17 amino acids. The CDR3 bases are TGTGCCAGCAGACCTACTAGCGGGAGGCTCTCCTACAATGAGCAGTTCTTC. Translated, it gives CASRPTSGRLSYNEQFF.

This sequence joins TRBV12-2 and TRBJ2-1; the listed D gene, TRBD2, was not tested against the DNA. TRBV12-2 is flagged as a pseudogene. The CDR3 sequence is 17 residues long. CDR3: CASRLENRRGSYNEQFF. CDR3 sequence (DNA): TGTGCAAGTCGCTTAGAGAATAGGCGAGGCTCCTACAATGAGCAGTTCTTC.

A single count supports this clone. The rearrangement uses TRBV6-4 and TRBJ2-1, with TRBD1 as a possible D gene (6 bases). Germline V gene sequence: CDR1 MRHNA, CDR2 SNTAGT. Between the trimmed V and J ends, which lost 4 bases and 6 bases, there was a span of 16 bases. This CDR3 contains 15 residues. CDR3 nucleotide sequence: TGTGCCAGCAGTGTACAGGGTCGGTTTGGCAATGAGCAGTTCTTC. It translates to CASSVQGRFGNEQFF.

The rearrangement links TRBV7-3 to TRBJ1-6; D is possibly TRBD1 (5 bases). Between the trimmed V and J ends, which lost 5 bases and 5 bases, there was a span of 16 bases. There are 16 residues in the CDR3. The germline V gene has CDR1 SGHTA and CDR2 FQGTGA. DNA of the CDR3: TGTGCCAGCAGCCTGACTTCTAGGGGCCATAATTCACCCCTCCACTTT. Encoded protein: CASSLTSRGHNSPLHF.

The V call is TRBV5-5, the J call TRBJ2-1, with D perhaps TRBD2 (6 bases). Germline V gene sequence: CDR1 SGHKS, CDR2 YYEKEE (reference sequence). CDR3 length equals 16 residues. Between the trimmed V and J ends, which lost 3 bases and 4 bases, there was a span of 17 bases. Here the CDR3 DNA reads TGTGCCAGCAGCTCGGAGGGGCCTAGTCCGTACAATGAGCAGTTCTTC. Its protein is CASSSEGPSPYNEQFF.

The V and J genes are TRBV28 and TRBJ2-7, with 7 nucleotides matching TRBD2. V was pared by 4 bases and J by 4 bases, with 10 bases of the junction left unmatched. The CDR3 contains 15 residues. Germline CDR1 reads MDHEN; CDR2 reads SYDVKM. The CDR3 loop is CASSSPGRVGYEQYF. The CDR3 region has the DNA TGTGCCAGCAGTTCCCCAGGGAGGGTTGGATACGAGCAGTACTTC.

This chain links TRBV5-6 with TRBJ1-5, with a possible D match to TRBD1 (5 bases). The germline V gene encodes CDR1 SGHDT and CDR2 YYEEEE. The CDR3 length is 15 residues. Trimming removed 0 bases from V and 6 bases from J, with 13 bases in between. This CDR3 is CASSLGLGGVQPQHF. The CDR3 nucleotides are TGTGCCAGCAGCTTGGGTTTGGGGGGGGTTCAGCCCCAGCATTTT.